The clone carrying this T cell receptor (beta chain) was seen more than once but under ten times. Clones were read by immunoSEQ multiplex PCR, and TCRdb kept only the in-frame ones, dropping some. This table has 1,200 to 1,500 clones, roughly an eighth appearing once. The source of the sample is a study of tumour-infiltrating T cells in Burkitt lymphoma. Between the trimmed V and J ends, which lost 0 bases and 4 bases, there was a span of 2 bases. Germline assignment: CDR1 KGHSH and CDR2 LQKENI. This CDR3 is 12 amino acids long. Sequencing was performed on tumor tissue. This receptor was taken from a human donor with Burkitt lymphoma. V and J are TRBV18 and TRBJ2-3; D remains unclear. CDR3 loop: CASSPPSDTQYF. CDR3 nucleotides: TGTGCCAGCTCACCACCCTCAGATACGCAGTATTTT.